This T cell receptor (beta chain) was recorded in a study of cytomegalovirus exposure and HLA in healthy donors. Study-level findings and limits: Analysis performed later showed TCR beta chains linked to HLA being more clonally expanded than equally common others. In a later analysis, TCR beta V- and J-gene trimming showed a link to a missense DCLRE1C variant. In an earlier analysis, in approximately 570 donors, most V segments appeared productive either ~87% or ~30% of the time. In a later analysis, several top co-occurrence clusters appeared linked to parvovirus B19, influenza, CMV and Epstein-Barr virus.

This clone was observed a handful of times. Its antigen remains unknown. V dropped 2 bases and J dropped 3 bases, with 10 bases sitting between them. Germline CDR1 and CDR2: SEHNR and FQNEAQ (reference sequence). The CDR3 consists of 14 residues. Vbeta (60) and Jbeta (13) primers were used in the PCR. Generated by immunoSEQ multiplex PCR, the TCRdb table keeps only in-frame clones and is missing some. The sample holds over 130,000 clones, 82% seen once. The origin of this receptor is a man under 40 in good health and CMV-seropositive. The J gene is TRBJ1-2, the V gene TRBV7-9; D may be TRBD1 (6 bases). Sequencing was performed on PBMCs. CDR3 region: CASSLLEGDYGYTF. The CDR3 DNA reads as TGTGCCAGCAGCTTACTCGAGGGGGACTATGGCTACACCTTC.